The T cell receptor (beta chain) under discussion was sequenced for a study of shared clonotypes between healthy human individuals. Study outcomes and limitations: The study's rarefaction showed incomplete sorted-subset sequencing despite large depth. Across subsets, estimated richness was generally greater for naive than for memory populations.

As regards this clone: The antigen remains undetermined.

The length of the CDR3 is 17 residues. Germline V gene lookup returns CDR1 GTSNPN and CDR2 SVGIG (reference sequence). The V gene end was trimmed by 3 bases and the J gene end by 4 bases; junction bases not matched to a gene: 11. Sorted-subset replicate PCR reactions contained 150 to 200 ng DNA, corresponding to some 29,000 T cell genomes. Generated by immunoSEQ multiplex PCR, the TCRdb table keeps only in-frame clones and is missing some. Of 2 million to 2.5 million clones detected, 90% to 96% appear once; the ten largest clones hold 0.1% to 0.15%. The clonotype originates from a man between 18 and 29 years old in good health. The chain employs TRBV30 and TRBJ2-5; TRBD2 aligns across 13 bases. Sample: naive CD4+ T cells sorted from blood. Sample subset: CD45RA+ positively selected. The CDR3 DNA is TGTGCCTGGAGCGCCGGGACTAGCGGGAATGTAGGAGAGACCCAGTACTTC. Its translation is CAWSAGTSGNVGETQYF.